This T cell receptor beta chain was documented in a study of blood T cell repertoires in COVID-19. CDR3 length: 15 amino acids. The V and J ends lost 1 base and 6 bases respectively, with 15 bases between them. From germline, CDR1 is SGHTA and CDR2 FQGNSA. Profiling relied on immunoSEQ multiplex PCR, and the TCRdb table lists in-frame clones only, not all of them. The sample contains about 150,000 clones, 70% to 90% of which appear only once. The sequence was collected from a man in his 70s with acute or convalescent COVID-19. Sequencing used peripheral blood. The chain combines TRBV7-2 with TRBJ1-1, with a weak D call TRBD1 (5 bases). For the CDR3, the DNA is TGTGCCAGCAGCTTAGTCCCAGGGTTAGGTTCTGAAGCTTTCTTT. It yields the protein CASSLVPGLGSEAFF.